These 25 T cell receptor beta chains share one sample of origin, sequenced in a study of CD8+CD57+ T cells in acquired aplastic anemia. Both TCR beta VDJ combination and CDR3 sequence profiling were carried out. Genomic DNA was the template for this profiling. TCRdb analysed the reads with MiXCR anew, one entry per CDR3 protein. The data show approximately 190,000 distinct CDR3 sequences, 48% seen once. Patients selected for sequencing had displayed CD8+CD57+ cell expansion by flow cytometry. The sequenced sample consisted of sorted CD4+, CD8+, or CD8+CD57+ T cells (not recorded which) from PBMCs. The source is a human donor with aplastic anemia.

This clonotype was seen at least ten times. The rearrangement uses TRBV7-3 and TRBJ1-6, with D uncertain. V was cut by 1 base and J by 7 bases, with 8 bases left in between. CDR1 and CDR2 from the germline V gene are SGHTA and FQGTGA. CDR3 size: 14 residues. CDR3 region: CASSLRPRNSPLHF. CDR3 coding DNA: TGTGCCAGCAGCTTAAGGCCGAGAAATTCACCCCTCCACTTT.

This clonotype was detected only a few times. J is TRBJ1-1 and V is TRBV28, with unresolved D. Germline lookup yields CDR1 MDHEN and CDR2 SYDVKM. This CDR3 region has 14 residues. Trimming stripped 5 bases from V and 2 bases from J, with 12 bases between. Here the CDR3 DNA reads TGTGCCAGCAGTCCCCGGATGGGAAACACTGAAGCTTTCTTT. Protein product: CASSPRMGNTEAFF.

DNA of the CDR3: TGTGCCAGCAATTCCGGACGGGATACGCAGTATTTT. Its protein product is CASNSGRDTQYF. J is TRBJ2-3 and V is TRBV28; the D is unclear. V lost 7 bases and J 6 bases, leaving 11 bases between the germline ends. The CDR3 extends over 12 amino acids. The germline gives CDR1 MDHEN, CDR2 SYDVKM.

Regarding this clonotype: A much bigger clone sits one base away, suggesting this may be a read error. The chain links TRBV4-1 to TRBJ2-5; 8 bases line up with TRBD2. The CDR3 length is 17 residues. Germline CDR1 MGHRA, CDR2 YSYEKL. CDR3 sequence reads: CASSQEIGGRPQEAQYF. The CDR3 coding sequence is TGCGCCAGCAGCCAAGAAATTGGCGGGAGGCCCCAAGAGGCCCAGTACTTC.

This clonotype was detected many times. The CDR3 sequence is CSAYGLAEIYEQYF. CDR3 nucleotides: TGCAGTGCCTACGGACTAGCGGAGATCTACGAGCAGTACTTC. The gene calls are TRBV20-1 and TRBJ2-7, with 10 bases that match TRBD2. The junction had 8 bases not matched to a gene; V was cut back by 6 bases and J by 3 bases. The CDR3 consists of 14 residues. Germline V CDR1 and CDR2: DFQATT, SNEGSKA (reference sequence).

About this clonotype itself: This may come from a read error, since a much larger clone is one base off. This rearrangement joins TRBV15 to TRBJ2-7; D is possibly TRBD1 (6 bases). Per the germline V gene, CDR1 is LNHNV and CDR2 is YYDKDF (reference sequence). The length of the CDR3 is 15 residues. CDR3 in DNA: TGTGCCACCAGCAGAACCGGGACACTCGCCTACGATCAGTACTTC. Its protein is CATSRTGTLAYDQYF.

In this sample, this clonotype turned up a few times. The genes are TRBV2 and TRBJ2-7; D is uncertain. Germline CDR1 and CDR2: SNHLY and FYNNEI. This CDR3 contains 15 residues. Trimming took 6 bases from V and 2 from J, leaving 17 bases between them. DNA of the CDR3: TGTGCCAGCAGGCCTCAAGGCCTCTTCGCCTACGAGCAGTACTTC. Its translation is CASRPQGLFAYEQYF.

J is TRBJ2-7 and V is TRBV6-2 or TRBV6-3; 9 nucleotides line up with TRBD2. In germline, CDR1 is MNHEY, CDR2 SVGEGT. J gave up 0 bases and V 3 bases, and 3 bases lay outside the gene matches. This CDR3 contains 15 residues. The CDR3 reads CASSYSGGSSYEQYF. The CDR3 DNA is TGTGCCAGCAGTTATAGCGGGGGCAGCTCCTACGAGCAGTACTTC.

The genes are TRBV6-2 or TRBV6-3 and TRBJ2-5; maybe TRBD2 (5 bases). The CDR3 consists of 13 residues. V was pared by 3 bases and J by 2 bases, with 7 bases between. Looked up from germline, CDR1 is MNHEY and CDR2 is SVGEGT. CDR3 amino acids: CASSYSVQETQYF. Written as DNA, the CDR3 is TGTGCCAGCAGTTATAGCGTACAAGAGACCCAGTACTTC.

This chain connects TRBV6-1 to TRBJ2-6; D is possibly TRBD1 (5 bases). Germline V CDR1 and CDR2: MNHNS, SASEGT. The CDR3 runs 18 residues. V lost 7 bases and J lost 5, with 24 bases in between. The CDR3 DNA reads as TGTGCCAGCACTAGGAGTGATCGGTTTAGACAGCGGGCCAACGTCCTGACTTTC. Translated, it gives CASTRSDRFRQRANVLTF.

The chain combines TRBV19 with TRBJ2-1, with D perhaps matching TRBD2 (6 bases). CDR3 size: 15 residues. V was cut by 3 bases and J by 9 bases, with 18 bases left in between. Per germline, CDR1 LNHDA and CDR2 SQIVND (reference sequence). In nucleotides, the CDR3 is TGTGCCAGTAGTATTAGCGGAGTTGGTCCGGTTGAGCAGTTCTTC. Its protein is CASSISGVGPVEQFF. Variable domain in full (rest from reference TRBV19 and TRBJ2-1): DGGITQSPKYLFRKEGQNVTLSCEQNLNHDAMYWYRQDPGQGLRLIYYSQIVNDFQKGDIAEGYSVSREKKESFPLTVTSAQKNPTAFYLCASSISGVGPVEQFFGPGTRLTVL.

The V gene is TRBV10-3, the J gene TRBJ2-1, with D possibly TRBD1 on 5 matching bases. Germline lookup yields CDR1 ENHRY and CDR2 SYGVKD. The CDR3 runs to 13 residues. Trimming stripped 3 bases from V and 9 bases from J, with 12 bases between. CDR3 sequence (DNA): TGTGCCATCAGTGATTTGGGGCAAGCTGAGCAGTTCTTC. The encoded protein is CAISDLGQAEQFF.

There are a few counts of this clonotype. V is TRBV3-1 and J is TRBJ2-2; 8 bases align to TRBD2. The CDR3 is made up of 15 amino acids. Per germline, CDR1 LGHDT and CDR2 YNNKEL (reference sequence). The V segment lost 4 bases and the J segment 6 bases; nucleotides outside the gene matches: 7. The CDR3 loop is CASSLEGLGPGELFF. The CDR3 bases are TGTGCCAGCAGCCTTGAGGGACTAGGGCCCGGGGAGCTGTTTTTT.

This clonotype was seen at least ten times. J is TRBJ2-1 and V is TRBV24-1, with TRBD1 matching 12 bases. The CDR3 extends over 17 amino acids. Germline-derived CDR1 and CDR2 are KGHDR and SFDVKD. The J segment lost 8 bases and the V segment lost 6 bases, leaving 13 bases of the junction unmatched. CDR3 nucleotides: TGTGCCACCAGTCCGCCGGGTTGGGGACAGGGGGCCGATGAGCAGTTCTTC. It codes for CATSPPGWGQGADEQFF.

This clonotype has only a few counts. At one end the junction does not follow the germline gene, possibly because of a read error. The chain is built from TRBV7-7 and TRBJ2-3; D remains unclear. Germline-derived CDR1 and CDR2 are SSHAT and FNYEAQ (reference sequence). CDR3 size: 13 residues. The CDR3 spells CASSLGWVDTQYF. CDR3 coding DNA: TGTGCTAGCAGCTTAGGTTGGGTAGATACGCAGTATTTT.

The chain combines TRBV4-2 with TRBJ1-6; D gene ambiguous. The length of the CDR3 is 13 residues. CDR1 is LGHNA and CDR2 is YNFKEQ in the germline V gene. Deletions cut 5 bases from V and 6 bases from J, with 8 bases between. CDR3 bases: TGTGCCAGCAGCAGGGAAAGTAATTCACCCCTCCACTTT. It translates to CASSRESNSPLHF.

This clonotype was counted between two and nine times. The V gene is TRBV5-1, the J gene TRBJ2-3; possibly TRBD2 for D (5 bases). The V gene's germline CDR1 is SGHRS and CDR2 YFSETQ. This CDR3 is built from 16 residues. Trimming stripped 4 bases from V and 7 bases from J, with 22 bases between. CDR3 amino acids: CASSPPTRGRNNTQYF. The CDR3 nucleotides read TGCGCCAGCAGCCCCCCAACCAGAGGGCGAAATAATACGCAGTATTTT. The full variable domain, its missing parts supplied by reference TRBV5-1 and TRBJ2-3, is KAGVTQTPRYLIKTRGQQVTLSCSPISGHRSVSWYQQTPGQGLQFLFEYFSETQRNKGNFPGRFSGRQFSNSRSEMNVSTLELGDSALYLCASSPPTRGRNNTQYFGPGTRLTVL.

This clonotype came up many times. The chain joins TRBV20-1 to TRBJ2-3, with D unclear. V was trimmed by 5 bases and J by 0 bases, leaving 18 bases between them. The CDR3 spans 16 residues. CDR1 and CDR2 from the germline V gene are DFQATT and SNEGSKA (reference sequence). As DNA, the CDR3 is TGCAGTGCTCACTCCCTTGGAGCATTCAGCACAGATACGCAGTATTTT. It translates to CSAHSLGAFSTDTQYF.

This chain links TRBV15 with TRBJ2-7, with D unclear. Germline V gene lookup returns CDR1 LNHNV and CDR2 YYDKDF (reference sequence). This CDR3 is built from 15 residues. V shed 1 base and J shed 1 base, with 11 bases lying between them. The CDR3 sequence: CATSRGTTQSYEQYF. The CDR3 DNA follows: TGTGCCACCAGCAGAGGCACAACACAGTCCTACGAGCAGTACTTC.

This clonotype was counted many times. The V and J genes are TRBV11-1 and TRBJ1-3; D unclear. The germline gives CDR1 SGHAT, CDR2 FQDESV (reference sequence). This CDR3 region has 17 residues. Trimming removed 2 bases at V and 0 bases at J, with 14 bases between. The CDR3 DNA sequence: TGTGCCAGCAGCTTACGTCTCGGACTGCACTCTGGAAACACCATATATTTT. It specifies CASSLRLGLHSGNTIYF.

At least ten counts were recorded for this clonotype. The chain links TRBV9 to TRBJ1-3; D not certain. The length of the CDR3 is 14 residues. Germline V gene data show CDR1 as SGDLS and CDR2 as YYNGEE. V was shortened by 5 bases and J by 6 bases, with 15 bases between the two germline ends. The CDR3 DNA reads TGTGCCAGCAGGCCTGACCTAGTAGAAAACACCATATATTTT. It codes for CASRPDLVENTIYF.

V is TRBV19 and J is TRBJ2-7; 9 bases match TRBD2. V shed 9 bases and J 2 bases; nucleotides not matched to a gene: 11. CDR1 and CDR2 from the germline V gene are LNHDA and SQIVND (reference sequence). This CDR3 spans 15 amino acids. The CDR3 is CARPTREGLPYEQYF. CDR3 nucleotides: TGTGCCAGACCAACGCGGGAGGGCCTTCCCTACGAGCAGTACTTC.

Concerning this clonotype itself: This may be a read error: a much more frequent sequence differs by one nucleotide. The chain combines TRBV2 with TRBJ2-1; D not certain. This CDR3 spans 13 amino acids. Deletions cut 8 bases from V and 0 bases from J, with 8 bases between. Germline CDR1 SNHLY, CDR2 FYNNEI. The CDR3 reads CASPISSYNEQFF. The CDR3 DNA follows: TGTGCCAGCCCGATAAGCTCCTACAATGAGCAGTTCTTC.

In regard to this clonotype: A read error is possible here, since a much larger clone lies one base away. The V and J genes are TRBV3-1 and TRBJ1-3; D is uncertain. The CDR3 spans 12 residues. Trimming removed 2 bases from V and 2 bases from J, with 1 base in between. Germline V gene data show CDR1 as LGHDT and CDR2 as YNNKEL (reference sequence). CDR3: CASSQTGNTIYF. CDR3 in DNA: TGTGCCAGCAGCCAAACTGGAAACACCATATATTTT.

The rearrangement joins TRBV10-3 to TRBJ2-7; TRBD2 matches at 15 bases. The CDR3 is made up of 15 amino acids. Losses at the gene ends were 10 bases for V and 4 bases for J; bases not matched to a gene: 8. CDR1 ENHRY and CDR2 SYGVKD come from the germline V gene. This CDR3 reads CATGLAGGPRYEQYF. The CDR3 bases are TGTGCCACCGGACTAGCGGGAGGGCCTAGGTACGAGCAGTACTTC.